Given below is one TCR beta chain in context. This entry is derived from a study of blood T cells in healthy people across ages. The authors ran a second PCR of about 6 to 11 cycles using a sample-barcoded 5' primer and a J-beta primer mix. TCRdb re-called the 5' RACE reads with MiXCR, one entry per CDR3 protein. The table lists about 640,000 distinct CDR3 sequences, under 65% of them singletons. This CDR3 comprises 16 residues. CDR1 DFQATT and CDR2 SNEGSKA come from the germline V gene (reference sequence). The germline V and J ends were trimmed by 5 bases and 8 bases, with 22 bases remaining between them.

The chain carries TRBV20-1 and TRBJ1-6; D is uncertain. The sequence was obtained from a man between 60 and 75 years old in good health. Sequencing input: blood. The CDR3 DNA sequence: TGCAGTGCTTACCAGGCGGCGCGTCGAATTGATTCACCCCTCCACTTT. Protein product: CSAYQAARRIDSPLHF.